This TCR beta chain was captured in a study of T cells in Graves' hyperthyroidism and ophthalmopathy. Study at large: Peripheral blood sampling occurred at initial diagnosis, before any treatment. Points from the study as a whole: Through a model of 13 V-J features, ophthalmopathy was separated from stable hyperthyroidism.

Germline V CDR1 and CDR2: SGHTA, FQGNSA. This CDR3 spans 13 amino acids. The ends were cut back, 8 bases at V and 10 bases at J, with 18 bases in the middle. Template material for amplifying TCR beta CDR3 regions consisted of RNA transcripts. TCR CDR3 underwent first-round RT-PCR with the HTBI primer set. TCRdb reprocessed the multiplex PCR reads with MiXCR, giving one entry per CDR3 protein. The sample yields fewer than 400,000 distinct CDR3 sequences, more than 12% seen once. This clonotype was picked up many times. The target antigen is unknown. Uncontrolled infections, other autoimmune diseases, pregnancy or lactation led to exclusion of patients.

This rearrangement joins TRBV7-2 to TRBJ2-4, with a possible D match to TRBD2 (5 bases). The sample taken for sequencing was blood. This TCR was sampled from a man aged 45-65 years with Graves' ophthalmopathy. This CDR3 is CASQREPNSIQYF. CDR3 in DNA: TGTGCCAGCCAAAGGGAGCCTAACTCTATTCAGTACTTC.